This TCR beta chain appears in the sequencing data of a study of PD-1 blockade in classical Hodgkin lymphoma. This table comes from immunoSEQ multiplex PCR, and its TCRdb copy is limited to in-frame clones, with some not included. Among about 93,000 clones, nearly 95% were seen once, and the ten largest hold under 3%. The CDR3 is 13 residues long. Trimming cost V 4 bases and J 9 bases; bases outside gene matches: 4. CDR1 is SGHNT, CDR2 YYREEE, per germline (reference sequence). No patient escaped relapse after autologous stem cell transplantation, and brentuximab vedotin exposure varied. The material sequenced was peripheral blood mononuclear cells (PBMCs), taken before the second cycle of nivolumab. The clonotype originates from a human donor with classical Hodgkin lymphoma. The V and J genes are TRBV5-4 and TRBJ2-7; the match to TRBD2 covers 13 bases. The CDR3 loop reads CASSGGLAGAQYF. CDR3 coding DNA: TGTGCCAGCAGCGGAGGACTAGCGGGAGCGCAGTACTTC.